This TCR beta chain was sequenced for a study of blood T cells in healthy people across ages. Combining a sample-barcoded 5' primer with a J-beta primer mix, a second PCR ran for roughly 7 to 12 cycles. Each cDNA molecule, via a template-switch adaptor with 12 random nucleotides, was tagged. TCRdb re-analysed the 5' RACE reads in MiXCR, keeping a single row per CDR3 protein. The sample carries hundreds of thousands of distinct CDR3 sequences, roughly 60% recorded once. Study-level results: As age increased, TCR beta diversity per million T cells fell in a roughly linear fashion.

Individuals who donated were healthy Caucasians from Russia aged roughly 6 to 90. This clonotype came up many times. Its matching antigen is unknown. The clonotype was recovered from a man aged 30-40 years in good health. The sequenced sample consisted of blood.

DNA for the CDR3: TGTGCCAGCAGTGGGGGGAGCTCCTACAATGAGCAGTTCTTC. Residues: CASSGGSSYNEQFF. The V and J genes are TRBV2 and TRBJ2-1, with D possibly being TRBD1 or TRBD2 (5 bases each). This CDR3 comprises 14 residues. Germline V lookup: CDR1 SNHLY, CDR2 FYNNEI. V was clipped by 4 bases and J by 0 bases, with 7 bases between them.